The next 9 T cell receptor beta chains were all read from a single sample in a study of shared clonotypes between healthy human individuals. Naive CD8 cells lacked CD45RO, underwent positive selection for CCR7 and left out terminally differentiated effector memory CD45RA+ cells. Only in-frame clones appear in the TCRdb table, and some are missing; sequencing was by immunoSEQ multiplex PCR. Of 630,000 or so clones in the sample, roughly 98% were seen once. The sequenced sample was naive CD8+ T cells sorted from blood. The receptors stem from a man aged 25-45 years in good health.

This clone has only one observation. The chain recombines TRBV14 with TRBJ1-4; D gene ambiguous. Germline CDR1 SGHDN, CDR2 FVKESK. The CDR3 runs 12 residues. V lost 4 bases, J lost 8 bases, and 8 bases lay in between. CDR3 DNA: TGTGCCAGCAGCCGACGAGGGGAAAAACTGTTTTTT. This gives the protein CASSRRGEKLFF.

CDR3 DNA sequence: TGCGCCAGCAGCCCTGGGACTACTAGCACAGATACGCAGTATTTT. It codes for CASSPGTTSTDTQYF. This rearrangement joins TRBV5-1 to TRBJ2-3; 7 bases map to TRBD2. The CDR3 spans 15 residues. The junction had 5 bases not matched to a gene; V was cut back by 4 bases and J by 0 bases. Per germline, CDR1 SGHRS and CDR2 YFSETQ.

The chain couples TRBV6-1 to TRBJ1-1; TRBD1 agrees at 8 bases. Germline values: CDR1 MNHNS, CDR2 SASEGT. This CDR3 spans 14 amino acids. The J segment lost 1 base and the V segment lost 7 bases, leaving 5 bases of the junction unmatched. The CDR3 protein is CASIIQGGNTEAFF. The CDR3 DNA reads TGTGCCAGCATCATACAGGGGGGGAACACTGAAGCTTTCTTT.

The CDR3 is CASSPVGVSSYEQYF. CDR3 nucleotide sequence: TGTGCCAGCAGCCCAGTTGGGGTGAGCTCCTACGAGCAGTACTTC. This sequence joins TRBV5-5 and TRBJ2-7, with D uncertain. Germline V CDR1 and CDR2: SGHKS, YYEKEE (reference sequence). The CDR3 is 15 amino acids. The V end lost 4 bases, the J end lost 0 bases, and 14 bases lay between the germline ends.

This chain's CDR3 is CSVLGDRVEQYF. The DNA of the CDR3 is TGCAGCGTTTTGGGGGACAGGGTCGAGCAGTACTTC. The rearrangement links TRBV29-1 to TRBJ2-7; 9 nucleotides match TRBD1. The CDR3 has 12 residues. Germline CDR1 and CDR2: SQVTM and ANQGSEA. The V segment lost 5 bases and the J segment 6 bases; nucleotides outside the gene matches: 5.

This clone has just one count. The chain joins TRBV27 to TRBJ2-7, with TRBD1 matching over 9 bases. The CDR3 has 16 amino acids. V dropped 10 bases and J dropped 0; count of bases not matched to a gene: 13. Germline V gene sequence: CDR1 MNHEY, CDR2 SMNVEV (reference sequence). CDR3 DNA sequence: TGTGCCACGTGTATTGCCGGGACAGGGAACTCCTACGAGCAGTACTTC. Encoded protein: CATCIAGTGNSYEQYF.

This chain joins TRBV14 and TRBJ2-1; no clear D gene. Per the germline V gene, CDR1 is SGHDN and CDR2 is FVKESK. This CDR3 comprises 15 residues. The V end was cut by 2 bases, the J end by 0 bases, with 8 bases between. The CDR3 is CASSQSVTSYNEQFF. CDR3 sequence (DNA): TGTGCCAGCAGCCAAAGCGTAACCTCCTACAATGAGCAGTTCTTC.

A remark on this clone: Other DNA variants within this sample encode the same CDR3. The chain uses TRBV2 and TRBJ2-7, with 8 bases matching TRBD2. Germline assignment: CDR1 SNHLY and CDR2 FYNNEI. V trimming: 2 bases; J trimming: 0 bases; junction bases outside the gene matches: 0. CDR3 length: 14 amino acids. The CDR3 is CASSELAGSYEQYF. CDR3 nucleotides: TGTGCCAGCAGTGAACTAGCGGGCTCCTACGAGCAGTACTTC.

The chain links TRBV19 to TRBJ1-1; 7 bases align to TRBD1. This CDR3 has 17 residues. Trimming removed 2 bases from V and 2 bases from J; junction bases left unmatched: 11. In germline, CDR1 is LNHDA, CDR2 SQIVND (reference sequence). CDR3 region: CASSIYSQGRVNTEAFF. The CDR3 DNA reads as TGTGCCAGTAGTATATATTCACAGGGGCGCGTCAACACTGAAGCTTTCTTT.